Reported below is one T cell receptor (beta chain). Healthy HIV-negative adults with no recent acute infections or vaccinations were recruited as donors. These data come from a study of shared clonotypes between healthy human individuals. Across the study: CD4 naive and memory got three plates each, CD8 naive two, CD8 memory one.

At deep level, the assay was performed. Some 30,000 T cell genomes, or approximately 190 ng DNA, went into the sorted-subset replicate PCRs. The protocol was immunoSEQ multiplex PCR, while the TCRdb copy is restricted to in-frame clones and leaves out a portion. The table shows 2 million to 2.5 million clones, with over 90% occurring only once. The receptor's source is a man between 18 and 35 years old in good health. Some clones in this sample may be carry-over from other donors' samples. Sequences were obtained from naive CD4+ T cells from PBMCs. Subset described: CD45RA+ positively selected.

CDR3 bases: TGCGCCAGCAGCCAAAAAATCAAAATTACAGGCTCTGGAAACACCATATATTTT. Its protein product is CASSQKIKITGSGNTIYF. The chain is built from TRBV4-3 and TRBJ1-3; tentatively, D is TRBD1 (5 bases). Germline assignment: CDR1 LGHNA and CDR2 YSLEER. V was clipped by 2 bases and J by 0 bases, with 17 bases between them. The CDR3 is 18 amino acids.